This T cell receptor (beta chain) stems from a study of T cells after yellow fever vaccination. Study background: It was SMART-Seq v4 Ultra Low Input that prepared the fractions with low cell numbers.

The TCR cDNA carried a universal primer site and UMIs from 5'RACE template switching. Each CDR3 protein gets one entry after TCRdb re-called the 5' RACE reads with MiXCR. The sample has tens of thousands of distinct CDR3 sequences; approximately 7% are singletons. Trimming shortened V by 9 bases and J by 0 bases, and 12 bases separated the two germline ends. The CDR3 length is 14 residues. Germline CDR1 reads MNHEY; CDR2 reads SMNVEV (reference sequence). Findings and limits, study-wide: Post-booster repertoires again held most primary-vaccination clones (about 96% CD4, 88% CD8).

This clonotype showed up many times. As yet, its antigen is unknown. The V call is TRBV27, the J call TRBJ2-1; TRBD2 is a possible D gene (5 bases). The receptor was isolated from a man aged 18 to 30 who received the YFV17D yellow fever vaccine. The material was CD8+ T cells sorted from PBMCs, obtained 4 to 6 days after the first yellow fever vaccination. The CDR3 loop reads CASYGLHSYNEQFF. CDR3 bases: TGTGCCAGTTACGGACTCCACTCCTACAATGAGCAGTTCTTC.